This entry concerns a single T cell receptor beta chain. No antigen is known for it. These gene names are mouse names. The read stops 1 residue short of the end of the CDR3; the missing end is completed from the germline J gene. The sample originates from a study of tissue T cells after allogeneic stem cell transplantation. The time point was: mouse harvest day 7 after allogeneic transplant. Tail vein injection delivered 10^7 T-cell-depleted bone marrow cells and 10^6 splenic CD5+ T cells. Mice had MHC-mismatched B6 into BALB/c GVHD, sampled day 7 or 14. Profiling relied on immunoSEQ multiplex PCR, and the TCRdb table lists in-frame clones only, not all of them. The table records around 2,000 clones, roughly 55% of them present only once. Whole-study results and caveats: Within patients, tissue anatomy strongly shaped TCR repertoire composition. Tissue-detected TCR repertoire was only partly captured by blood and spleen T cells. Few T cell clones were shared across patients, but motif clusters showed tissue-specific shared signatures.

This CDR3 region has 14 residues. Germline V gene data show CDR1 as MSHET and CDR2 as SYDVDS. Deletions cut 2 bases from V and 1 base from J, with 8 bases between. The chain is built from TRBV29 and TRBJ1-1, with D maybe TRBD1 (6 bases). Sequencing was done on a sample of spleen. The sequence derives from a female BALB/c mouse given C57BL/6 T cells with graft-versus-host disease after an allogeneic hematopoietic cell transplant. The covered CDR3 bases are TGTGCTAGCAGTTTAATACAGGGGAACACAGAAGTCTTC. Protein sequence: CASSLIQGNTEVF. The whole CDR3 sequence reads CASSLIQGNTEVFF.